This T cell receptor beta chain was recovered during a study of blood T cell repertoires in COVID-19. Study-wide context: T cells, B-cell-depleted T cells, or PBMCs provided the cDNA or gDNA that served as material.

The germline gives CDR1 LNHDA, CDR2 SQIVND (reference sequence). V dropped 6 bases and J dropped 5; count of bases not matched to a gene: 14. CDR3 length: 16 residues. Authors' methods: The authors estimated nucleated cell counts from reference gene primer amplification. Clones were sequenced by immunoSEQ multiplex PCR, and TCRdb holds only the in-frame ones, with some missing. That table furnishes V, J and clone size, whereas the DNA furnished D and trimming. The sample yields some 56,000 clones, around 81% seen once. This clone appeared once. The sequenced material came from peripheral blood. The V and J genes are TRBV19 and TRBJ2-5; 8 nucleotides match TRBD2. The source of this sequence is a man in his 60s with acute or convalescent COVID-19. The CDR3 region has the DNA TGTGCCAGTAGCACCGGTAGCGGGGCAACGAGGGAGACCCAGTACTTC. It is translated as CASSTGSGATRETQYF.